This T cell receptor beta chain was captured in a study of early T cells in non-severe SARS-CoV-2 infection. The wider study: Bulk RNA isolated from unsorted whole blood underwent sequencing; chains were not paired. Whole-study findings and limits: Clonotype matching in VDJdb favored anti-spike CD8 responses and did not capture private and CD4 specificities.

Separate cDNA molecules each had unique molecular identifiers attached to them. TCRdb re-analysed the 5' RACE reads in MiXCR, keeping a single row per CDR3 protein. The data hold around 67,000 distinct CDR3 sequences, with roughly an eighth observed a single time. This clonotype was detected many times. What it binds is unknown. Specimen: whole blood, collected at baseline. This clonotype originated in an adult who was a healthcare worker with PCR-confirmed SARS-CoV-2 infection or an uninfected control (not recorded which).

The CDR3 region is CASRDVTDTQYF. DNA of the CDR3: TGTGCCAGCAGGGACGTAACAGATACGCAGTATTTT. This rearrangement joins TRBV6-2 or TRBV6-3 to TRBJ2-3; D is unclear. Germline V CDR1 and CDR2: MNHEY, SVGEGT. The CDR3 spans 12 residues. Trimming stripped 6 bases from V and 3 bases from J, with 7 bases between.